This is a list of T cell receptor beta chains from one sample in a study of blood T cells in healthy people across ages. TCRdb re-derived calls from the 5' RACE reads in MiXCR, one entry per CDR3 protein. Among 590,000 or so distinct CDR3 sequences listed, under 30% were seen once. Sequencing used blood. Every receptor here comes from a woman older than 75 in good health. CDR3s include the opening cysteine and the closing phenylalanine or tryptophan. D genes are given only for firm matches. For some rows the clone size is stated as once, few or many, or as a class when expanded; others skip it.

CDR3 length: 15; clone size: -; D gene: TRBD1; J gene: TRBJ2-7; V gene: TRBV10-3; CDR3 protein: CAISDQGTGIYEQYF; CDR3 DNA: TGTGCCATCAGTGACCAGGGGACAGGGATCTACGAGCAGTACTTC
CDR3 length: 14; clone size: few; D gene: -; J gene: TRBJ2-2; V gene: TRBV7-3; CDR3 protein: CASSSLGVAGELFF; CDR3 DNA: TGTGCCAGCAGCTCACTAGGGGTGGCCGGGGAGCTGTTTTTT
CDR3 length: 14; clone size: many; D gene: TRBD2; J gene: TRBJ2-7; V gene: TRBV30; CDR3 protein: CAWRLAGGNYEQYF; CDR3 DNA: TGTGCCTGGAGATTAGCGGGGGGGAACTACGAGCAGTACTTC
CDR3 length: 16; clone size: many; D gene: -; J gene: TRBJ2-7; V gene: TRBV5-8; CDR3 protein: CASSLDRWGRLYEQYF; CDR3 DNA: TGTGCCAGCAGCTTGGATAGGTGGGGACGGTTATACGAGCAGTACTTC
CDR3 length: 17; clone size: few; D gene: TRBD1; J gene: TRBJ1-1; V gene: TRBV9; CDR3 protein: CASSATGTGAPGTEAFF; CDR3 DNA: TGTGCCAGCAGCGCCACCGGGACAGGGGCCCCGGGGACTGAAGCTTTCTTT
CDR3 length: 14; clone size: few; D gene: -; J gene: TRBJ1-6; V gene: TRBV30; CDR3 protein: CAWRAGSTNSPLHF; CDR3 DNA: TGTGCCTGGAGGGCCGGGTCCACAAATTCACCCCTCCACTTT
CDR3 length: 14; clone size: -; D gene: -; J gene: TRBJ1-1; V gene: TRBV7-9; CDR3 protein: CASSLTTPNTEAFF; CDR3 DNA: TGTGCCAGCAGCCTGACGACGCCGAACACTGAAGCTTTCTTT
CDR3 length: 15; clone size: many; D gene: -; J gene: TRBJ1-1; V gene: TRBV7-6; CDR3 protein: CASSLMGEGNTEAFF; CDR3 DNA: TGTGCCAGCAGCCTAATGGGGGAGGGGAACACTGAAGCTTTCTTT
CDR3 length: 17; clone size: few; D gene: -; J gene: TRBJ2-3; V gene: TRBV28; CDR3 protein: CASSLLTIGSRRETQYF; CDR3 DNA: TGTGCCAGCAGTTTATTAACTATTGGCAGCCGGAGGGAGACGCAGTATTTT
CDR3 length: 14; clone size: many; D gene: -; J gene: TRBJ1-2; V gene: TRBV7-2; CDR3 protein: CASSLQQLNYGYTF; CDR3 DNA: TGTGCCAGCAGCTTACAACAGCTTAACTATGGCTACACCTTC
CDR3 length: 16; clone size: many; D gene: TRBD1; J gene: TRBJ1-2; V gene: TRBV6-5; CDR3 protein: CASSYSELQGGYGYTF; CDR3 DNA: TGTGCCAGCAGTTACTCGGAGCTCCAGGGGGGGTATGGCTACACCTTC
CDR3 length: 17; clone size: many; D gene: TRBD1; J gene: TRBJ2-5; V gene: TRBV5-1; CDR3 protein: CASSSRTGGEGKETQYF; CDR3 DNA: TGCGCCAGCAGCTCAAGGACAGGGGGCGAGGGAAAAGAGACCCAGTACTTC
CDR3 length: 13; clone size: -; D gene: -; J gene: TRBJ2-4; V gene: TRBV20-1; CDR3 protein: CSASQRGGGIQYF; CDR3 DNA: TGCAGTGCGAGTCAGAGGGGGGGTGGCATTCAGTACTTC
CDR3 length: 16; clone size: few; D gene: -; J gene: TRBJ1-1; V gene: TRBV9; CDR3 protein: CASSVGIGQSDRKAFF; CDR3 DNA: TGTGCCAGCAGCGTAGGGATAGGACAAAGCGACCGGAAAGCTTTCTTT
CDR3 length: 13; clone size: many; D gene: TRBD1; J gene: TRBJ1-6; V gene: TRBV29-1; CDR3 protein: CSVRDRVDSPLHF; CDR3 DNA: TGCAGCGTCCGGGACAGGGTAGATTCACCCCTCCACTTT
CDR3 length: 16; clone size: few; D gene: -; J gene: TRBJ2-7; V gene: TRBV5-1; CDR3 protein: CASSLPTGASYNEQYF; CDR3 DNA: TGCGCCAGCAGCCTACCTACGGGGGCCTCCTACAATGAGCAGTACTTC
CDR3 length: 15; clone size: many; D gene: TRBD1; J gene: TRBJ1-2; V gene: TRBV30; CDR3 protein: CAWIAQGQLRYGYTF; CDR3 DNA: TGTGCCTGGATTGCACAGGGACAGCTCCGCTATGGCTACACCTTC
CDR3 length: 17; clone size: -; D gene: TRBD2; J gene: TRBJ2-3; V gene: TRBV11-2; CDR3 protein: CASSQRTTSGRGDTQYF; CDR3 DNA: TGTGCCAGCAGCCAACGGACGACTAGCGGGAGAGGTGATACGCAGTATTTT
CDR3 length: 17; clone size: -; D gene: TRBD2; J gene: TRBJ2-3; V gene: TRBV4-1; CDR3 protein: CASSQEPSGGAGDTQYF; CDR3 DNA: TGCGCCAGCAGCCAAGAACCTAGCGGGGGGGCAGGAGATACGCAGTATTTT
CDR3 length: 16; clone size: -; D gene: TRBD1; J gene: TRBJ1-5; V gene: TRBV27; CDR3 protein: CASRQGGIGVNQPQHF; CDR3 DNA: TGTGCCAGCAGACAGGGGGGAATTGGGGTGAATCAGCCCCAGCATTTT
CDR3 length: 14; clone size: -; D gene: TRBD2; J gene: TRBJ2-3; V gene: TRBV7-3; CDR3 protein: CASSASGGPNTQYF; CDR3 DNA: TGTGCCAGCAGCGCCAGCGGGGGGCCAAATACGCAGTATTTT
CDR3 length: 16; clone size: -; D gene: TRBD1; J gene: TRBJ2-5; V gene: TRBV5-1; CDR3 protein: CASSLVAGTGQETQYF; CDR3 DNA: TGCGCCAGCAGCTTGGTTGCCGGGACAGGGCAAGAGACCCAGTACTTC
CDR3 length: 14; clone size: -; D gene: TRBD1; J gene: TRBJ1-6; V gene: TRBV20-1; CDR3 protein: CSAAGTGWDSPLHF; CDR3 DNA: TGCAGTGCTGCCGGGACAGGGTGGGATTCACCCCTCCACTTT
CDR3 length: 16; clone size: many; D gene: -; J gene: TRBJ1-2; V gene: TRBV4-3; CDR3 protein: CASSQDQATGNYGYTF; CDR3 DNA: TGCGCCAGCAGCCAAGACCAGGCCACAGGGAACTATGGCTACACCTTC
CDR3 length: 14; clone size: few; D gene: -; J gene: TRBJ2-7; V gene: TRBV9; CDR3 protein: CASSVGGTLNEQYF; CDR3 DNA: TGTGCCAGCAGCGTAGGGGGGACTTTAAATGAGCAGTACTTC
CDR3 length: 12; clone size: -; D gene: TRBD1; J gene: TRBJ2-4; V gene: TRBV7-2; CDR3 protein: CASIGQGDEQYF; CDR3 DNA: TGTGCCAGCATCGGACAGGGCGATGAGCAGTACTTC
CDR3 length: 16; clone size: few; D gene: -; J gene: TRBJ2-5; V gene: TRBV6-1; CDR3 protein: CASSLPPHDPQETQYF; CDR3 DNA: TGTGCCAGCAGCCTCCCTCCCCACGACCCACAAGAGACCCAGTACTTC
CDR3 length: 18; clone size: -; D gene: TRBD2; J gene: TRBJ2-3; V gene: TRBV4-1; CDR3 protein: CASSQGTSGGSFTDTQYF; CDR3 DNA: TGCGCCAGCAGCCAAGGGACTAGCGGGGGGTCCTTCACAGATACGCAGTATTTT
CDR3 length: 18; clone size: -; D gene: TRBD2; J gene: TRBJ2-5; V gene: TRBV20-1; CDR3 protein: CSAGSPGLAGGIQETQYF; CDR3 DNA: TGCAGTGCTGGTAGTCCCGGATTAGCGGGGGGAATCCAAGAGACCCAGTACTTC
CDR3 length: 19; clone size: many; D gene: -; J gene: TRBJ2-3; V gene: TRBV21-1; CDR3 protein: CASSIGPQLSAYSTDTQYF; CDR3 DNA: TGTGCCAGCAGCATAGGCCCCCAACTAAGCGCCTATAGCACAGATACGCAGTATTTT
CDR3 length: 16; clone size: many; D gene: -; J gene: TRBJ2-6; V gene: TRBV10-3; CDR3 protein: CAIKSGEGPGANVLTF; CDR3 DNA: TGTGCCATCAAGTCAGGGGAGGGGCCTGGGGCCAACGTCCTGACTTTC
CDR3 length: 13; clone size: few; D gene: -; J gene: TRBJ1-1; V gene: TRBV5-1; CDR3 protein: CASCTGLNTEAFF; CDR3 DNA: TGCGCCAGTTGCACAGGGCTCAACACTGAAGCTTTCTTT
CDR3 length: 15; clone size: few; D gene: TRBD2; J gene: TRBJ2-5; V gene: TRBV30; CDR3 protein: CAWGTSGVIQETQYF; CDR3 DNA: TGTGCCTGGGGGACTAGCGGGGTGATACAAGAGACCCAGTACTTC
CDR3 length: 15; clone size: many; D gene: -; J gene: TRBJ2-6; V gene: TRBV7-2; CDR3 protein: CASSQGRSGANVLTF; CDR3 DNA: TGTGCCAGCAGCCAGGGGCGCTCTGGGGCCAACGTCCTGACTTTC
CDR3 length: 16; clone size: many; D gene: TRBD2; J gene: TRBJ2-1; V gene: TRBV5-1; CDR3 protein: CASSLGRPGGRNEQFF; CDR3 DNA: TGCGCCAGCAGCTTGGGCAGGCCGGGGGGAAGGAATGAGCAGTTCTTC
CDR3 length: 13; clone size: many; D gene: -; J gene: TRBJ1-2; V gene: TRBV20-1; CDR3 protein: CSAPPAAGYGYTF; CDR3 DNA: TGCAGTGCCCCCCCGGCCGCCGGCTATGGCTACACCTTC
CDR3 length: 14; clone size: -; D gene: TRBD1; J gene: TRBJ2-7; V gene: TRBV5-6; CDR3 protein: CASNSQGWVNEQYF; CDR3 DNA: TGTGCCAGCAACTCACAGGGGTGGGTAAACGAGCAGTACTTC
CDR3 length: 14; clone size: many; D gene: -; J gene: TRBJ1-1; V gene: TRBV7-8; CDR3 protein: CASRESRDHTEAFF; CDR3 DNA: TGTGCCAGCAGAGAGAGCAGGGACCACACTGAAGCTTTCTTT
CDR3 length: 15; clone size: -; D gene: -; J gene: TRBJ2-1; V gene: TRBV5-6; CDR3 protein: CASSFRTVGRGEQFF; CDR3 DNA: TGTGCCAGCAGCTTTCGGACAGTGGGCCGGGGTGAGCAGTTCTTC
CDR3 length: 16; clone size: many; D gene: TRBD2; J gene: TRBJ2-3; V gene: TRBV5-4; CDR3 protein: CASSLAGTSGTDTQYF; CDR3 DNA: TGTGCCAGCAGCTTGGCCGGGACTAGCGGCACAGATACGCAGTATTTT
CDR3 length: 14; clone size: many; D gene: TRBD1; J gene: TRBJ2-3; V gene: TRBV6-6; CDR3 protein: CASRGGQGTDTQYF; CDR3 DNA: TGTGCCAGCAGGGGGGGACAGGGCACAGATACGCAGTATTTT
CDR3 length: 15; clone size: many; D gene: TRBD1; J gene: TRBJ2-7; V gene: TRBV7-9; CDR3 protein: CASSLQTGGLHEQYF; CDR3 DNA: TGTGCCAGCAGCTTACAGACAGGGGGTCTACACGAGCAGTACTTC
CDR3 length: 14; clone size: many; D gene: TRBD2; J gene: TRBJ2-1; V gene: TRBV20-1; CDR3 protein: CSAYLAGPYNEQFF; CDR3 DNA: TGCAGTGCGTATCTAGCGGGCCCCTACAATGAGCAGTTCTTC
CDR3 length: 18; clone size: many; D gene: -; J gene: TRBJ2-6; V gene: TRBV6-2/TRBV6-3; CDR3 protein: CASSYETGRGSGANVLTF; CDR3 DNA: TGTGCCAGCAGTTACGAGACGGGCCGGGGCTCTGGGGCCAACGTCCTGACTTTC
CDR3 length: 13; clone size: few; D gene: -; J gene: TRBJ1-1; V gene: TRBV10-3; CDR3 protein: CAITGGVNTEAFF; CDR3 DNA: TGTGCCATCACCGGGGGGGTGAACACTGAAGCTTTCTTT
CDR3 length: 13; clone size: many; D gene: -; J gene: TRBJ2-2; V gene: TRBV10-2; CDR3 protein: CASKRMGPGELFF; CDR3 DNA: TGCGCCAGCAAAAGAATGGGGCCCGGGGAGCTGTTTTTT
CDR3 length: 14; clone size: -; D gene: TRBD2; J gene: TRBJ2-7; V gene: TRBV20-1; CDR3 protein: CSASLPSGTYEQYF; CDR3 DNA: TGCAGTGCTAGTTTGCCTAGCGGGACCTACGAGCAGTACTTC
CDR3 length: 15; clone size: many; D gene: -; J gene: TRBJ1-4; V gene: TRBV20-1; CDR3 protein: CSARVASATNEKLFF; CDR3 DNA: TGCAGTGCTAGAGTAGCCAGTGCAACTAATGAAAAACTGTTTTTT